This T cell receptor beta chain was retrieved from a study of molecular identifiers for immune sequencing clone quantification. Study-level information: Five aliquots were made in replicates from the RNA of approximately 20,000 or 98,000 naive CD8 cells, and four were sequenced. Study findings and constraints: Same-barcode identical TCR molecules could make highly expanded clones look smaller than they are.

Both previously described methods and listed TCR primers were employed to make bulk TCR libraries. TCRdb re-called the PCR reads through MiXCR, storing one row per CDR3 protein. The table records more than 300,000 distinct CDR3 sequences, 20% to 25% of them present only once. The CDR3 sequence is 14 residues long. Per the germline V gene, CDR1 is SNHLY and CDR2 is FYNNEI. V was clipped by 1 base and J by 5 bases, with 11 bases between them. With 10%, 30% or 50% of RNA, about 17,000 to 1,000,000 naive CD8 T cells were sequenced. About this clonotype: What it binds is not known. A much bigger clone sits one base away, suggesting this may be a read error.

Sequenced material: naive CD8+ T cells from blood, with Jurkat cell RNA spiked in. Sample subset: FACS-sorted CD8+CD4-CCR7+CD45RA+ naive T cells. The V call is TRBV2, the J call TRBJ2-5; no reliable D call. The sequence came from a human donor in good health. Some libraries in this study had Jurkat cell RNA spiked in. The CDR3 DNA is TGTGCCAGCAGTGAAGTCCCTACCCGGGAGACCCAGTACTTC. It specifies CASSEVPTRETQYF.